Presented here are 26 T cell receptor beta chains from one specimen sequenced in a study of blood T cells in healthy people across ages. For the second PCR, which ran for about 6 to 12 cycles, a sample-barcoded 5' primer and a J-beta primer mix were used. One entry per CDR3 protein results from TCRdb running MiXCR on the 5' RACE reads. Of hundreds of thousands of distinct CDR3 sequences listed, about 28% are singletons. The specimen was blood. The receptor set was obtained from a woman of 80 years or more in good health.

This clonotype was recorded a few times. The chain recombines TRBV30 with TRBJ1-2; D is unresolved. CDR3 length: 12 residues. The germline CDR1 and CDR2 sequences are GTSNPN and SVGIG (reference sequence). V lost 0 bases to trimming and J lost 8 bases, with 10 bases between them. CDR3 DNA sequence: TGTGCCTGGAGTGTCAATCGCGAAGGCTACACCTTC. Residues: CAWSVNREGYTF.

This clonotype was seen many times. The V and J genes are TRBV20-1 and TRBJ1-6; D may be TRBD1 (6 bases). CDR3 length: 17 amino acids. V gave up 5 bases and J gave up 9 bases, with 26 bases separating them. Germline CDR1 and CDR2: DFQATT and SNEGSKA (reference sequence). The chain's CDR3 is CSAPDRRAGAEGSPLHF. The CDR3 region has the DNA TGCAGTGCTCCTGATCGAAGGGCAGGGGCAGAAGGTTCACCCCTCCACTTT.

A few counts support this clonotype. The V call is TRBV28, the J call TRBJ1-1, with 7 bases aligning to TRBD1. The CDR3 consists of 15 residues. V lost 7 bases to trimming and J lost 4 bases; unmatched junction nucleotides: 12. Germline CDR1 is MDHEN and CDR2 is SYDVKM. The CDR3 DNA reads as TGTGCCAGCACCCCTATGGGAGGGGGCGGCACTGAAGCTTTCTTT. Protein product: CASTPMGGGGTEAFF.

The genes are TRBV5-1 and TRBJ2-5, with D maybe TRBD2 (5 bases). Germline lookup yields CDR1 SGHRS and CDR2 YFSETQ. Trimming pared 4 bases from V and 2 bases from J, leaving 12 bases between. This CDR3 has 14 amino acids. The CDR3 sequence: CASSPGSGQETQYF. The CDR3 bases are TGCGCCAGCAGCCCGGGGTCAGGTCAAGAGACCCAGTACTTC.

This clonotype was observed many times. The CDR3 bases are TGTGCCAGCAGCTTCGGGACTAGCCGATACAATGAGCAGTTCTTC. It yields the protein CASSFGTSRYNEQFF. V gene TRBV5-6 combines with J gene TRBJ2-1; 9 bases are a match to TRBD2. V shed 2 bases, J shed 4 bases, and the junction held 4 bases outside the gene matches. Germline CDR1 is SGHDT and CDR2 is YYEEEE. This CDR3 spans 15 amino acids.

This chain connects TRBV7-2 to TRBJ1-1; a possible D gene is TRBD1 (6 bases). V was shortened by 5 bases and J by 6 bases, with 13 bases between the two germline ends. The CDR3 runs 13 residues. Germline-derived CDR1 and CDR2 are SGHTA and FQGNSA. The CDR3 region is CASSTRQVAEAFF. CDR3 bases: TGTGCCAGCAGCACTAGACAGGTCGCTGAAGCTTTCTTT. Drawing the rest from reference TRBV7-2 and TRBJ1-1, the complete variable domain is GAGVSQSPSNKVTEKGKDVELRCDPISGHTALYWYRQSLGQGLEFLIYFQGNSAPDKSGLPSDRFSAERTGGSVSTLTIQRTQQEDSAVYLCASSTRQVAEAFFGQGTRLTVV.

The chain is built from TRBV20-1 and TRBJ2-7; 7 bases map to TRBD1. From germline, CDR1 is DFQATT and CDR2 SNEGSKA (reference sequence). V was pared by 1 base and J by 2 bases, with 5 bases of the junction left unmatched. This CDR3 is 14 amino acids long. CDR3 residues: CSARVEGQAYEQYF. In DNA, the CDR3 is TGCAGTGCTAGAGTGGAAGGACAGGCCTACGAGCAGTACTTC.

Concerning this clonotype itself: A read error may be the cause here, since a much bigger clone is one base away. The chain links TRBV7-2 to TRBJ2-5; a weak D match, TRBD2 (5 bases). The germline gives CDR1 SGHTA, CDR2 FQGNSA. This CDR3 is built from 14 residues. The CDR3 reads CANSFYGDQETQYF. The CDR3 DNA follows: TGTGCCAACAGCTTTTACGGGGACCAAGAGACCCAGTACTTC.

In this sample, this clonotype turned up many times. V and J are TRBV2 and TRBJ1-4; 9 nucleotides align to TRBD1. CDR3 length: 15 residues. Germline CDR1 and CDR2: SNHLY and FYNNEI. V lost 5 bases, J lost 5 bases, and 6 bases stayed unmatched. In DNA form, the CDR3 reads TGTGCCAGCAGTCACCGACAGGGGGGGAATGAAAAACTGTTTTTT. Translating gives CASSHRQGGNEKLFF.

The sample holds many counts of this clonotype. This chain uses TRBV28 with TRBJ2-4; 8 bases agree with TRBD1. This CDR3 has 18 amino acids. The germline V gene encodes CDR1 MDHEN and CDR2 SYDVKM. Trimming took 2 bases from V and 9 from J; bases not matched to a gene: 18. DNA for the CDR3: TGTGCCAGCAGTTTACGCCGGGACAGGCCTATTACCGGTGGCATTCAGTACTTC. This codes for CASSLRRDRPITGGIQYF.

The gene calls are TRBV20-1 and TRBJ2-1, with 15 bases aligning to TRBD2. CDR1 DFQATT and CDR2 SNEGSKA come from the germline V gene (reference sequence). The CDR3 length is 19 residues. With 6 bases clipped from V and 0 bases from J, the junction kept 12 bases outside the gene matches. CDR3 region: CSAPPGLAGGLISYNEQFF. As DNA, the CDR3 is TGCAGTGCCCCTCCGGGACTAGCGGGGGGCCTAATCTCCTACAATGAGCAGTTCTTC.

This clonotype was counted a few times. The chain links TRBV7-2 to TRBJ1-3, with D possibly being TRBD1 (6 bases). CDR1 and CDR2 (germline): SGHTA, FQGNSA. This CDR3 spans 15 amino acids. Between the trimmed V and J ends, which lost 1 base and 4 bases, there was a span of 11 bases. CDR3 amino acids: CASSLVPGQGNTIYF. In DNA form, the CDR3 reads TGTGCCAGCAGCTTAGTACCAGGACAGGGAAACACCATATATTTT.

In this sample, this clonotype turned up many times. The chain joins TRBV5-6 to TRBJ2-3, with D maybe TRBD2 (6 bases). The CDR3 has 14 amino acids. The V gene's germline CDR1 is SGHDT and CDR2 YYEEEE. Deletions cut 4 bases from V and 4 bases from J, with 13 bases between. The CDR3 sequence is CASSPGGVADTQYF. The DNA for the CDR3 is TGTGCCAGCAGCCCAGGAGGGGTTGCAGATACGCAGTATTTT.

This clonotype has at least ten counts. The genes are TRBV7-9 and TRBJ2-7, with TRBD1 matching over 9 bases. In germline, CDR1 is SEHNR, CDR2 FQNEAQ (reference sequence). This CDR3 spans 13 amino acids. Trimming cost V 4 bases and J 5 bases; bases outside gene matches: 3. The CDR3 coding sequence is TGTGCCAGCAGCTCGGACAGGGGAGACGAGCAGTACTTC. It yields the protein CASSSDRGDEQYF.

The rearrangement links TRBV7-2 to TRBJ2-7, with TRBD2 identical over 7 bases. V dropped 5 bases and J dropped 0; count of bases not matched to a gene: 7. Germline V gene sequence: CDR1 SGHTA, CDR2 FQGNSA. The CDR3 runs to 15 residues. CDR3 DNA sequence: TGTGCCAGCAGCCCAGCGGGACGGATCTCCTACGAGCAGTACTTC. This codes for CASSPAGRISYEQYF.

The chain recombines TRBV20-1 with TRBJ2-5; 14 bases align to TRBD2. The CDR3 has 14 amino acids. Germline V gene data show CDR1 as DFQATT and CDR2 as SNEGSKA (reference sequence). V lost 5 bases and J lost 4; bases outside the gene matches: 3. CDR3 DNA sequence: TGCAGTGCTGGAGGGACTAGCGGGAGAGAGACCCAGTACTTC. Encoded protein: CSAGGTSGRETQYF.

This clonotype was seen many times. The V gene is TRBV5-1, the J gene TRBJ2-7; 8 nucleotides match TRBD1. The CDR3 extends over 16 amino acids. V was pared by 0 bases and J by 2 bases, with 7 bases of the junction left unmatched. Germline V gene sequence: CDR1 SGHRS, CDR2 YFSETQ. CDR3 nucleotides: TGCGCCAGCAGCTTGGCCCTTCGACAGGGGACCTACGAGCAGTACTTC. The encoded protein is CASSLALRQGTYEQYF.

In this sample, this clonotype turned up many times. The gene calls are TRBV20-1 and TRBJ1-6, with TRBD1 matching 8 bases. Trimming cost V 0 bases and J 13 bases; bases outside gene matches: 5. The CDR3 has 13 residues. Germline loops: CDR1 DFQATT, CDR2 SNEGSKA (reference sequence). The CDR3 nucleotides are TGCAGTGCTAGAGATGACAGGGGTTTGCCCCTCCACTTT. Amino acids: CSARDDRGLPLHF.

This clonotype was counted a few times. As DNA, the CDR3 is TGTGCCAGCAGCTTCGGGACTAGCGGGGGGCTCAATGAGCAGTTCTTC. It translates to CASSFGTSGGLNEQFF. This chain uses TRBV7-2 with TRBJ2-1, with 15 bases lining up with TRBD2. V shed 3 bases and J 6 bases; nucleotides not matched to a gene: 3. CDR3 length: 16 amino acids. Germline CDR1 SGHTA, CDR2 FQGNSA.

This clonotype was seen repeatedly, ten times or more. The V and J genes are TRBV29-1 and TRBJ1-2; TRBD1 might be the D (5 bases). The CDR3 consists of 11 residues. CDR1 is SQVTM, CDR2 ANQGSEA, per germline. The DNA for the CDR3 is TGCACAACCTCCCTTGGGGGTGGCTACACCTTC. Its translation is CTTSLGGGYTF.

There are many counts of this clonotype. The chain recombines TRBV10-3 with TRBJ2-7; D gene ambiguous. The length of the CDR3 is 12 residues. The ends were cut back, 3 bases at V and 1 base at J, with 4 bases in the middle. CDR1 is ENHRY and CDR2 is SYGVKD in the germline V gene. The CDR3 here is CAISDGSYEQYF. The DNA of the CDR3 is TGTGCCATCAGTGACGGGTCCTACGAGCAGTACTTC.

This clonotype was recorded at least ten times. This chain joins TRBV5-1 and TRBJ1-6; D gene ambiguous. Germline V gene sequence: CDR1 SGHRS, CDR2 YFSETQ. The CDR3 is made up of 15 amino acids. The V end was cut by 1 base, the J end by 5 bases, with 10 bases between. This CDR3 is CASSLRGQNNSPLHF. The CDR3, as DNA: TGCGCCAGCAGCTTGAGAGGGCAGAATAATTCACCCCTCCACTTT.

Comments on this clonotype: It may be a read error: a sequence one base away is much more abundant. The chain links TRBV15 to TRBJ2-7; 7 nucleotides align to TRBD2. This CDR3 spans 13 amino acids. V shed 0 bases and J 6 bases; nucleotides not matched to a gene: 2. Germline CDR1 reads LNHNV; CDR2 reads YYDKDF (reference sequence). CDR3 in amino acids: CATSRDPGGEQYF. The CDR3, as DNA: TGTGCCACCAGCAGAGATCCGGGAGGCGAGCAGTACTTC.

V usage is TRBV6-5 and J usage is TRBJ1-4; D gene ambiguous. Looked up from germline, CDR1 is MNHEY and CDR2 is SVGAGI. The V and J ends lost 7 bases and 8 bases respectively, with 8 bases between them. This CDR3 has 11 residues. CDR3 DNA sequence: TGTGCCAGCACCCGTGGCGAAAAACTGTTTTTT. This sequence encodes CASTRGEKLFF.

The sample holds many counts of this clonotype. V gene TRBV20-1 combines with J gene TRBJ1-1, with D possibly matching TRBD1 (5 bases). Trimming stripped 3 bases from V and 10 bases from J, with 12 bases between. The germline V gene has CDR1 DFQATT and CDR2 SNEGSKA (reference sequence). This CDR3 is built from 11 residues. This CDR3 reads CSASIQGRAFF. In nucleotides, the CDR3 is TGCAGTGCTAGTATCCAGGGAAGAGCTTTCTTT.

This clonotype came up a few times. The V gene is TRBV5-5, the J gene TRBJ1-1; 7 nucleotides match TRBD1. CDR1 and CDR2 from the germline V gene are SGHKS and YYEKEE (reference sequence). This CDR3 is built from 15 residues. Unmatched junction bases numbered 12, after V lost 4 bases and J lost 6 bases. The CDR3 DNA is TGTGCCAGCAGCAACGCTAAGCAAACAGGGGCTGAAGCTTTCTTT. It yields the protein CASSNAKQTGAEAFF.